Each of the 29 T cell receptor beta chains below was sequenced from the same sample in a study of cytomegalovirus exposure and HLA in healthy donors. The PCR ran on 60 Vbeta and 13 Jbeta primers. Repertoires were generated with immunoSEQ multiplex PCR, while TCRdb's copy carries only in-frame clones and drops some. The sample contains 80,000 to 100,000 clones, around 77% of which appear only once. What was sequenced was PBMCs. The receptors originated from a young man in good health and CMV-seronegative.

The CDR3 loop is CASSPGGASGELFF. DNA of the CDR3: TGCGCCAGCAGTCCAGGGGGCGCCTCCGGGGAGCTGTTTTTT. V is TRBV10-1 and J is TRBJ2-2, with TRBD1 identical over 8 bases. The CDR3 runs 14 residues. CDR1 WNHNN and CDR2 SYGVQD come from the germline V gene (reference sequence). J was trimmed by 6 bases and V by 5 bases; bases with no gene match: 5.

This chain joins TRBV6-6 and TRBJ2-5; D may be TRBD2 (5 bases). The V gene's germline CDR1 is MNHNY and CDR2 SVGAGI (reference sequence). This CDR3 spans 13 amino acids. V was clipped by 6 bases and J by 5 bases, with 13 bases between them. The CDR3 bases are TGTGCCAGCAGCGGACTTAAGATCGAGACCCAGTACTTC. This encodes CASSGLKIETQYF.

This clone was seen a single time. The chain combines TRBV23-1 with TRBJ2-7, with 8 bases fitting TRBD2. TRBV23-1 is an ORF for which the function is uncertain. Trimming at V came to 4 bases and at J to 6 bases, leaving 17 bases not matched to a gene. There are 17 residues in the CDR3. CDR3 nucleotide sequence: TGCGCCAGCAGTCGTTCACGTCCGGGACTAGAGTTTCTCGAGCAGTACTTC. This gives the protein CASSRSRPGLEFLEQYF.

The gene calls are TRBV6-5 and TRBJ2-7; 9 bases match TRBD1. CDR1 and CDR2 (germline): MNHEY, SVGAGI. The length of the CDR3 is 14 residues. V shed 2 bases and J 3 bases; nucleotides not matched to a gene: 2. The CDR3 loop is CASSYGDRVYEQYF. The CDR3 DNA reads TGTGCCAGCAGTTACGGGGACAGGGTCTACGAGCAGTACTTC.

Turning to this clone: The identical CDR3 is also encoded by other nucleotide sequences in the sample. The chain couples TRBV7-2 to TRBJ2-5, with 12 bases identical to TRBD2. The CDR3 runs to 15 residues. Germline CDR1 reads SGHTA; CDR2 reads FQGNSA. V lost 1 base, J lost 5 bases, and 2 bases stayed unmatched. DNA for the CDR3: TGTGCCAGCAGCTTAGGACTAGCGGGGGTTGAGACCCAGTACTTC. Translation gives CASSLGLAGVETQYF.

V is TRBV7-9 and J is TRBJ2-7; 11 bases fit TRBD1. Germline lookup yields CDR1 SEHNR and CDR2 FQNEAQ (reference sequence). The CDR3 has 13 residues. The V segment lost 5 bases and the J segment 11 bases; nucleotides outside the gene matches: 8. CDR3 DNA: TGTGCCAGCAGCCCCCGGACAGGGGGCCTGGAGTACTTC. This translates into CASSPRTGGLEYF.

CDR3 coding DNA: TGTGCCAGCAGCGCCGCCGGGACAGGGCCCCAAGAGACCCAGTACTTC. Its translation is CASSAAGTGPQETQYF. The J gene is TRBJ2-5, the V gene TRBV5-5; 9 nucleotides align to TRBD1. V lost 4 bases to trimming and J lost 1 base; unmatched junction nucleotides: 8. This CDR3 has 16 residues. Germline lookup yields CDR1 SGHKS and CDR2 YYEKEE (reference sequence).

This chain joins TRBV2 and TRBJ2-7; 7 nucleotides agree with TRBD1. Germline V gives CDR1 SNHLY, CDR2 FYNNEI. After removal of 5 bases from V and 3 bases from J, the junction contained 7 bases not matched to a gene. The CDR3 extends over 14 amino acids. The CDR3 DNA reads as TGTGCCAGCAGTTTGACAGGGTTAGGCTACGAGCAGTACTTC. Its protein is CASSLTGLGYEQYF.

The V and J genes are TRBV7-8 and TRBJ1-5; D uncertain. The CDR3 has 16 residues. Germline lookup yields CDR1 SGHVS and CDR2 FQNEAQ. Trimming stripped 2 bases from V and 0 bases from J, with 11 bases between. DNA of the CDR3: TGTGCCAGCAGCTTATGGCCGTCATATAGCAATCAGCCCCAGCATTTT. Translated, it gives CASSLWPSYSNQPQHF.

The chain joins TRBV5-1 to TRBJ2-5; TRBD1 agrees at 10 bases. CDR3 length equals 13 residues. The trim removed 6 bases at V and 5 bases at J, leaving 4 bases unmatched. Germline values: CDR1 SGHRS, CDR2 YFSETQ. The CDR3 spells CASMGQGRETQYF. CDR3 bases: TGCGCCAGCATGGGACAGGGGCGTGAGACCCAGTACTTC.

This rearrangement joins TRBV19 to TRBJ2-2; 8 nucleotides match TRBD1. Trimming at V came to 6 bases and at J to 5 bases, leaving 8 bases not matched to a gene. Germline V gene data show CDR1 as LNHDA and CDR2 as SQIVND (reference sequence). The CDR3 is 15 residues long. The CDR3 DNA reads as TGTGCCAGTAGCTCGCCTTGGACAGGGACCGGGGAGCTGTTTTTT. Translated: CASSSPWTGTGELFF.

The rearrangement links TRBV9 to TRBJ2-7, with 9 bases lining up with TRBD1. J was trimmed by 0 bases and V by 0 bases; bases with no gene match: 7. Germline V gene lookup returns CDR1 SGDLS and CDR2 YYNGEE. The CDR3 runs to 17 residues. DNA of the CDR3: TGTGCCAGCAGCGTAGAGGGACAGGGCCGACTCTCCTACGAGCAGTACTTC. Protein: CASSVEGQGRLSYEQYF.

The chain links TRBV5-1 to TRBJ2-5, with D possibly being TRBD2 (5 bases). This CDR3 region has 14 residues. CDR1 and CDR2 from the germline V gene are SGHRS and YFSETQ. Trimming took off 1 base at V and 7 bases at J, with 14 bases between the two ends. CDR3 nucleotide sequence: TGCGCCAGCAGCTTGCTGGGCGGGCTTGGGACCCAGTACTTC. Protein sequence: CASSLLGGLGTQYF. Drawing the rest from reference TRBV5-1 and TRBJ2-5, the complete variable domain is KAGVTQTPRYLIKTRGQQVTLSCSPISGHRSVSWYQQTPGQGLQFLFEYFSETQRNKGNFPGRFSGRQFSNSRSEMNVSTLELGDSALYLCASSLLGGLGTQYFGPGTRLLVL.

Worth noting for this clone: Other DNA sequences from this sample encode an identical CDR3 as well. V and J are TRBV15 and TRBJ2-7; D is perhaps TRBD2 (5 bases). Germline V CDR1 and CDR2: LNHNV, YYDKDF (reference sequence). CDR3 size: 14 residues. Trimming removed 1 base at V and 3 bases at J, with 10 bases between. CDR3 nucleotides: TGTGCCACCAGCAGAGGGACGGGGAGCTACGAGCAGTACTTC. Encoded protein: CATSRGTGSYEQYF.

The chain combines TRBV19 with TRBJ1-5; D may be TRBD1 (6 bases). Germline CDR1 and CDR2: LNHDA and SQIVND (reference sequence). Trimming took off 6 bases at V and 0 bases at J, with 15 bases between the two ends. This CDR3 comprises 16 residues. The CDR3 DNA reads as TGTGCCAGTAGGAGACAGGCAAGGTCTAGCAATCAGCCCCAGCATTTT. Translation gives CASRRQARSSNQPQHF.

The J gene is TRBJ2-2, the V gene TRBV25-1, with 9 bases aligning to TRBD1. The CDR3 contains 17 residues. Germline V gene sequence: CDR1 MGHDK, CDR2 SYGVNS. V was clipped by 4 bases and J by 1 base; unmatched bases: 7. The DNA for the CDR3 is TGTGCCAGCAGTGGCCCACAGGGGGCCATGAACACCGGGGAGCTGTTTTTT. This encodes CASSGPQGAMNTGELFF.

This clone was seen once. The chain links TRBV6-1 to TRBJ2-7, with D maybe TRBD1 (6 bases). Trimming removed 5 bases from V and 3 bases from J, with 17 bases in between. The V gene's germline CDR1 is MNHNS and CDR2 SASEGT. There are 15 residues in the CDR3. The CDR3, as DNA: TGTGCCAGCAGTATGCAGACAGGCCCTCACTACGAGCAGTACTTC. Translation: CASSMQTGPHYEQYF.

The chain recombines TRBV21-1 with TRBJ1-6. TRBV21-1 is deemed a pseudogene. This CDR3 spans 16 amino acids. The CDR3 sequence is CASSKLRREGNSPLHF. CDR3 DNA sequence: TGTGCCAGCAGCAAATTGAGGAGGGAGGGAAACTCACCCCTCCACTTT.

The rearrangement uses TRBV4-1 and TRBJ2-5, with TRBD1 matching over 9 bases. This CDR3 comprises 17 residues. The ends lost 6 bases at V and 3 bases at J; junction bases unmatched: 14. CDR1 and CDR2 (germline): MGHRA, YSYEKL. The DNA for the CDR3 is TGCGCCAGCAGTAAGTGGGGGGACAGGGAGGCGAAAGAGACCCAGTACTTC. Its translation is CASSKWGDREAKETQYF.

The chain is built from TRBV6-6 and TRBJ1-1; TRBD1 matches at 10 bases. Germline V gives CDR1 MNHNY, CDR2 SVGAGI (reference sequence). Unmatched junction bases numbered 16, after V lost 8 bases and J lost 10 bases. The CDR3 runs 15 residues. The CDR3 region has the DNA TGTGCCAGCGGTCGGGACAGGGGTATGGGGGAAGGAGCTTTCTTT. Its translation is CASGRDRGMGEGAFF.

The chain links TRBV19 to TRBJ1-6, with a weak D call TRBD1 (6 bases). The CDR3 is 16 amino acids. V lost 2 bases and J 7 bases, leaving 15 bases between the germline ends. CDR1 is LNHDA, CDR2 SQIVND, per germline (reference sequence). The CDR3 sequence: CASSIYTGSGNSPLHF. CDR3 nucleotides: TGTGCCAGTAGTATATATACAGGGTCGGGAAATTCACCCCTCCACTTT.

The gene calls are TRBV30 and TRBJ1-1; D call uncertain. This CDR3 spans 13 amino acids. Germline CDR1 is GTSNPN and CDR2 is SVGIG (reference sequence). V lost 5 bases, J lost 1 base, and 11 bases lay in between. CDR3 in amino acids: CAWAQLWNTEAFF. CDR3 in DNA: TGTGCCTGGGCTCAGTTGTGGAACACTGAAGCTTTCTTT.

This clone was picked up one time. The V call is TRBV19, the J call TRBJ2-2, with D tentatively TRBD1 (6 bases). Germline assignment: CDR1 LNHDA and CDR2 SQIVND (reference sequence). Trimming removed 8 bases from V and 4 bases from J, with 17 bases in between. This CDR3 spans 15 amino acids. CDR3 amino acids: CASRPRDIPTGELFF. DNA of the CDR3: TGTGCCAGTCGTCCCAGGGACATACCCACCGGGGAGCTGTTTTTT.

Of note for this clone: In the same sample, other DNA sequences code for this CDR3. The chain is built from TRBV2 and TRBJ2-5; D not resolved. The CDR3 spans 13 residues. In germline, CDR1 is SNHLY, CDR2 FYNNEI. V gave up 3 bases and J gave up 3 bases, with 8 bases separating them. CDR3: CASSESVKETQYF. The DNA for the CDR3 is TGTGCCAGCAGTGAGTCGGTGAAAGAGACCCAGTACTTC.

The chain carries TRBV11-2 and TRBJ1-1; 7 bases are a match to TRBD1. This CDR3 is built from 13 residues. Trimming cost V 1 base and J 5 bases; bases outside gene matches: 1. Germline V gene data show CDR1 as SGHAT and CDR2 as FQNNGV. Here the CDR3 reads CASSLGTGTEAFF. The CDR3, as DNA: TGTGCCAGCAGCTTAGGGACAGGAACTGAAGCTTTCTTT.

The chain couples TRBV10-3 to TRBJ2-1; 8 positions match TRBD1. Germline V gene sequence: CDR1 ENHRY, CDR2 SYGVKD. With V trimmed by 6 bases and J by 4 bases, 5 bases remained unmatched. CDR3 length: 14 amino acids. The CDR3 here is CAISAGQAYNEQFF. CDR3 bases: TGTGCCATCAGCGCGGGACAGGCTTACAATGAGCAGTTCTTC.

This clone was recorded a few times. This chain joins TRBV29-1 and TRBJ1-2, with TRBD1 matching over 11 bases. This CDR3 comprises 14 residues. J lost 4 bases, V lost 8 bases, and 9 bases had no gene match. CDR1 and CDR2 (germline): SQVTM, ANQGSEA. The CDR3 DNA sequence: TGCAGCACGAGGACAGGGGGCCAGGGCTATGGCTACACCTTC. It is translated as CSTRTGGQGYGYTF.

The rearrangement uses TRBV6-5 and TRBJ1-6; D perhaps matches TRBD1 (5 bases). Germline CDR1 and CDR2: MNHEY and SVGAGI. V dropped 6 bases and J dropped 7 bases, with 13 bases sitting between them. CDR3 length: 14 amino acids. CDR3 loop: CASSTGGYNSPLHF. CDR3 DNA sequence: TGTGCCAGCAGCACCGGGGGGTACAATTCACCCCTCCACTTT.

The count of this clone is one. This chain links TRBV6-6 with TRBJ1-6; D gene unclear. Trimming stripped 10 bases from V and 11 bases from J, with 21 bases between. CDR3 length: 14 amino acids. Germline CDR1 is MNHNY and CDR2 is SVGAGI (reference sequence). Here the CDR3 DNA reads TGTGCCACCGAGGACTCTGGGCGGGTAACACCCCTCCACTTT. It codes for CATEDSGRVTPLHF.